Listed here is a single T cell receptor (beta chain). The entry originates in a study of T cell responses to AZD1222 COVID-19 vaccine. V lost 6 bases to trimming and J lost 1 base; unmatched junction nucleotides: 8. Per the germline V gene, CDR1 is MNHEY and CDR2 is SMNVEV (reference sequence). There are 17 residues in the CDR3. This table comes from immunoSEQ multiplex PCR, and its TCRdb copy is limited to in-frame clones, with some not included. The repertoire includes 100,000 to 150,000 clones, 80% to 90% of them detected once, and around 6% sits in the top ten. This clonotype was sampled from an adult in good health. The chain couples TRBV27 to TRBJ2-2, with 10 nucleotides matching TRBD2. The sequences come from peripheral blood, collected on day 0 of AZD1222 vaccination. The CDR3 region has the DNA TGTGCCAGCAGCCAACTAGCGGGAAAGTGGAACACCGGGGAGCTGTTTTTT. Translated, it gives CASSQLAGKWNTGELFF.